This paragraph covers one T cell receptor beta chain sequence. This entry is derived from a study of neoadjuvant anti-PD-1 for oral cavity cancer. The method was immunoSEQ multiplex PCR; TCRdb's version includes in-frame clones alone and lacks a portion of them. In the table there are tens of thousands of clones, around 88% of which are singletons. Sequences were derived from PBMCs, sampled before nivolumab (anti-PD-1) treatment. The origin of this receptor is a person aged 40 to 85 with oral cavity squamous cell carcinoma.

The CDR3, as DNA: TGTGCCAGCAGTGGGGACGGAGGTAGAACCCAGTACTTC. This translates into CASSGDGGRTQYF. V and J are TRBV6-1 and TRBJ2-5, with D perhaps assigned TRBD1 or TRBD2 (5 bases each). The CDR3 sequence is 13 residues long. Germline CDR1 is MNHNS and CDR2 is SASEGT. Between the trimmed V and J ends, which lost 4 bases and 8 bases, there was a span of 14 bases.